This T cell receptor (beta chain) derives from a study of cytomegalovirus exposure and HLA in healthy donors. PCR was performed using 60 Vbeta and 13 Jbeta primers. Produced via immunoSEQ multiplex PCR; TCRdb's table is partial and in-frame only. The table lists under 150,000 clones, about 64% of them singletons. V gave up 4 bases and J gave up 8 bases; unmatched junction bases: 11. Germline values: CDR1 SNHLY, CDR2 FYNNEI. This CDR3 is 16 amino acids long. The table lists this clone with a few counts. V gene TRBV2 combines with J gene TRBJ2-1, with 10 nucleotides matching TRBD2. This sequence originates from a man between 60 and 75 years old in good health and CMV-seronegative. The source material was PBMCs. CDR3 in DNA: TGTGCCAGCAGTGCGCCCAGCGGGAGGGCCACAGATGAGCAGTTCTTC. Amino acids: CASSAPSGRATDEQFF. The complete variable domain, with remaining parts taken from reference TRBV2 and TRBJ2-1, reads EPEVTQTPSHQVTQMGQEVILRCVPISNHLYFYWYRQILGQKVEFLVSFYNNEISEKSEIFDDQFSVERPDGSNFTLKIRSTKLEDSAMYFCASSAPSGRATDEQFFGPGTRLTVL.